The T cell receptor (beta chain) described here comes from a study of beta chain features in type 1 diabetes. Study-wide findings and caveats: Moderate but significant shortening of TCRB CDR3s was recorded in all four CD4+ subsets from Type 1 diabetes patients. A possible short-template PCR bias applies equally to patients and controls.

V gave up 8 bases and J gave up 6 bases; unmatched junction bases: 7. This CDR3 spans 14 amino acids. The germline gives CDR1 SNHLY, CDR2 FYNNEI. Each donor gave one heparinised blood draw averaging around 120 mL. By way of CD45RO/CCR7/CD25/CD127/CD95/CD27, the CD4+ regulatory, stem cell-like memory, central memory and naive cells were sorted. The authors reverse transcribed all of the isolated RNA, so sequencing captured expressed TCRB transcripts. The table came from immunoSEQ multiplex PCR; TCRdb's copy has only in-frame clones and leaves some out. The repertoire holds some 270,000 clones, with 11% as singletons. For this clone: Its specificity is unknown.

Sequenced input: naive CD4+ T cells from blood. The chain uses TRBV2 and TRBJ1-2; 12 bases are a match to TRBD1. This sequence was found in a man aged 30-40 years with type 1 diabetes. The CDR3 protein is CASGRDRGRDGYTF. DNA of the CDR3: TGTGCCAGCGGGCGGGACAGGGGGCGGGATGGCTACACCTTC.